These 17 T cell receptor beta chains were sequenced from one sample in a study of blood T cell repertoires in COVID-19 (dated by TCRdb to 2018 to 2021). The library was built by means of the immunoSEQ multiplex PCR assay. Entries here come from immuneACCESS through TCRdb and include only in-frame sequences with V and J called. Some clones fail to appear in such tables; in the studies checked, an unresolved V gene covers under half of the shortfall, and the cause of the remainder is unknown. This sample holds 150,000 or so clones; around 90% were observed only once. The ten top clones hold over 15% of the sample. Sequencing was done on a sample of peripheral blood. These receptors were collected from a man in his fifties or sixties with active or convalescent COVID-19.

The chain's CDR3 is CASSFAGGADTGELFF. CDR3 DNA sequence: TGTGCCAGCAGTTTCGCGGGGGGCGCGGACACCGGGGAGCTGTTTTTT. The V call is TRBV11-2, the J call TRBJ2-2, with 8 bases fitting TRBD2. Per germline, CDR1 SGHAT and CDR2 FQNNGV. After removal of 6 bases from V and 3 bases from J, the junction contained 9 bases not matched to a gene. CDR3 length equals 16 residues.

V and J are TRBV5-4 and TRBJ1-5; 8 bases map to TRBD1. This CDR3 is 15 amino acids long. CDR1 and CDR2 (germline): SGHNT, YYREEE (reference sequence). The junction had 5 bases not matched to a gene; V was cut back by 2 bases and J by 4 bases. The DNA of the CDR3 is TGTGCCAGCAGCTTCGGACAGGGCCTAAATCAGCCCCAGCATTTT. This encodes CASSFGQGLNQPQHF.

The chain is built from TRBV19 and TRBJ2-6, with no clear D. V lost 6 bases to trimming and J lost 1 base, with 10 bases between them. The CDR3 spans 15 residues. In germline, CDR1 is LNHDA, CDR2 SQIVND (reference sequence). The CDR3 spells CASRISLSGANVLTF. The CDR3 coding sequence is TGTGCCAGTAGAATCTCTCTTTCTGGGGCCAACGTCCTGACTTTC.

V gene TRBV5-5 combines with J gene TRBJ2-7; the match to TRBD1 covers 8 bases. V trimming: 4 bases; J trimming: 7 bases; junction bases outside the gene matches: 7. CDR1 SGHKS and CDR2 YYEKEE come from the germline V gene (reference sequence). The length of the CDR3 is 13 residues. CDR3 sequence: CASSPRTGIEQYF. CDR3 in DNA: TGTGCCAGCAGCCCGCGGACAGGGATTGAGCAGTACTTC.

The chain combines TRBV12-5 with TRBJ1-1; possibly TRBD1 for D (6 bases). In germline, CDR1 is LGHNT, CDR2 FRNRAP. Trimming took 3 bases from V and 6 from J, leaving 11 bases between them. CDR3 length: 13 residues. The CDR3 spells CASGFLGGAEAFF. For the CDR3, the DNA is TGTGCTAGTGGTTTTTTAGGGGGAGCTGAAGCTTTCTTT.

The gene calls are TRBV5-1 and TRBJ2-6; D is possibly TRBD2 (6 bases). CDR3 length equals 15 residues. Germline lookup yields CDR1 SGHRS and CDR2 YFSETQ. Trimming cost V 0 bases and J 4 bases, with 8 bases left between them. The DNA of the CDR3 is TGCGCCAGCAGCTTGGACAGCGGGGGGGCCAACGTCCTGACTTTC. Its translation is CASSLDSGGANVLTF.

V and J are TRBV29-1 and TRBJ2-1, with 7 bases that match TRBD2. The CDR3 runs 15 residues. Germline loops: CDR1 SQVTM, CDR2 ANQGSEA. V shed 4 bases, J shed 0 bases, and the junction held 6 bases outside the gene matches. This chain's CDR3 is CSVATGGNSYNEQFF. In nucleotides, the CDR3 is TGCAGCGTTGCTACGGGGGGAAACTCCTACAATGAGCAGTTCTTC.

The chain links TRBV7-9 to TRBJ2-1, with 8 bases that match TRBD2. This CDR3 has 13 amino acids. The trim removed 3 bases at V and 6 bases at J, leaving 1 base unmatched. Germline V gene lookup returns CDR1 SEHNR and CDR2 FQNEAQ (reference sequence). The CDR3: CASSLGTSNEQFF. Here the CDR3 DNA reads TGTGCCAGCAGCTTGGGGACTAGCAATGAGCAGTTCTTC.

The rearrangement joins TRBV2 to TRBJ2-2; TRBD2 matches 12 bases. CDR1 and CDR2 from the germline V gene are SNHLY and FYNNEI. With V trimmed by 6 bases and J by 5 bases, 4 bases remained unmatched. The CDR3 length is 15 residues. The CDR3 region is CASSLAGGPTGELFF. As DNA, the CDR3 is TGTGCCAGCAGCCTAGCGGGGGGGCCTACCGGGGAGCTGTTTTTT. The full variable domain, its missing parts supplied by reference TRBV2 and TRBJ2-2, is EPEVTQTPSHQVTQMGQEVILRCVPISNHLYFYWYRQILGQKVEFLVSFYNNEISEKSEIFDDQFSVERPDGSNFTLKIRSTKLEDSAMYFCASSLAGGPTGELFFGEGSRLTVL.

The rearrangement joins TRBV5-1 to TRBJ1-1; TRBD1 might be the D (5 bases). Trimming left V 1 base short and J 7 bases short, with 14 bases between. The CDR3 is made up of 14 amino acids. Looked up from germline, CDR1 is SGHRS and CDR2 is YFSETQ. The CDR3 sequence: CASSLIRHGGEAFF. In nucleotides, the CDR3 is TGCGCCAGCAGCTTGATTCGTCACGGGGGTGAAGCTTTCTTT.

CDR3 in DNA: TGTGCCAGCAGTGAAGCTTGGGGGGAGGGTCGATTTTACGAGCAGTACTTC. It translates to CASSEAWGEGRFYEQYF. The chain couples TRBV2 to TRBJ2-7; 7 bases are shared with TRBD2. CDR3 length: 17 amino acids. The germline V gene encodes CDR1 SNHLY and CDR2 FYNNEI. The J segment lost 4 bases and the V segment lost 0 bases, leaving 12 bases of the junction unmatched.

The chain has TRBV9 and TRBJ2-7; D is uncertain. The CDR3 runs 12 residues. With 3 bases removed from V and 3 bases from J, the gap between germline ends came to 7 bases. Germline CDR1 is SGDLS and CDR2 is YYNGEE. As DNA, the CDR3 is TGTGCCAGCAGCGGCGGCAACTACGAGCAGTACTTC. It yields the protein CASSGGNYEQYF.

This clone was seen a single time. The rearrangement links TRBV27 to TRBJ1-6; D remains ambiguous. CDR3 size: 13 residues. Germline V CDR1 and CDR2: MNHEY, SMNVEV (reference sequence). Between the trimmed V and J ends, which lost 4 bases and 9 bases, there was a span of 10 bases. CDR3 sequence reads: CASSSPSGSPLHF. The CDR3 DNA follows: TGTGCCAGCAGTTCCCCGTCCGGTTCACCCCTCCACTTT.

The chain recombines TRBV18 with TRBJ1-4; D remains ambiguous. The CDR3 consists of 15 residues. Trimming took off 3 bases at V and 0 bases at J, with 8 bases between the two ends. The germline V gene encodes CDR1 KGHSH and CDR2 LQKENI. The CDR3 DNA sequence: TGTGCCAGCTCACCGCAGGCTTCAACTAATGAAAAACTGTTTTTT. Translation gives CASSPQASTNEKLFF.

The V call is TRBV6-6, the J call TRBJ2-5; perhaps TRBD2 as D (6 bases). Germline V CDR1 and CDR2: MNHNY, SVGAGI (reference sequence). This CDR3 region has 15 residues. Trimming cost V 6 bases and J 5 bases, with 19 bases left between them. The CDR3 spells CASSPDRGMGETQYF. For the CDR3, the DNA is TGTGCCAGCAGCCCAGACCGGGGGATGGGGGAGACCCAGTACTTC.

The rearrangement uses TRBV10-2 and TRBJ2-7, with 13 bases lining up with TRBD2. The CDR3 has 16 residues. V trimming: 6 bases; J trimming: 3 bases; junction bases outside the gene matches: 8. Germline V lookup: CDR1 WSHSY, CDR2 SAAADI. In DNA, the CDR3 is TGCGCCAGCAGAGAGACGGGACTAGCGGGGCTCTACGAGCAGTACTTC. Protein product: CASRETGLAGLYEQYF.

J is TRBJ1-2 and V is TRBV25-1; 9 nucleotides agree with TRBD1. Per germline, CDR1 MGHDK and CDR2 SYGVNS. The CDR3 extends over 15 amino acids. The junction had 3 bases not matched to a gene; V was cut back by 0 bases and J by 4 bases. CDR3 loop: CASSEYAGQGYGYTF. As DNA, the CDR3 is TGTGCCAGCAGTGAATATGCGGGACAGGGCTATGGCTACACCTTC.